This TCR beta chain emerged from a study of patients and donors after allogeneic stem cell transplantation. V was trimmed by 0 bases and J by 4 bases, leaving 24 bases between them. The CDR3 is 19 amino acids. Germline values: CDR1 SGHDN, CDR2 FVKESK. TCRdb re-called the RT-PCR reads through MiXCR, storing one row per CDR3 protein. Seen here are 400,000 to 500,000 distinct CDR3 sequences, about a sixth observed once, and the top ten hold around 6.8%. The sequenced sample was blood, either unsorted or a sorted T cell fraction (not recorded which). V and J are TRBV14 and TRBJ1-1, with D hard to call. The sequence was collected from a human donor who was either an allogeneic HSCT recipient or a stem cell or donor lymphocyte infusion donor (not recorded which). It is not recorded whose cells these are; they may come from a transplant donor. CDR3 in DNA: TGTGCCAGCAGCCAAGATATAACACCCCTCGGGCTTGATATCACTGAAGCTTTCTTT. Amino acid sequence: CASSQDITPLGLDITEAFF.